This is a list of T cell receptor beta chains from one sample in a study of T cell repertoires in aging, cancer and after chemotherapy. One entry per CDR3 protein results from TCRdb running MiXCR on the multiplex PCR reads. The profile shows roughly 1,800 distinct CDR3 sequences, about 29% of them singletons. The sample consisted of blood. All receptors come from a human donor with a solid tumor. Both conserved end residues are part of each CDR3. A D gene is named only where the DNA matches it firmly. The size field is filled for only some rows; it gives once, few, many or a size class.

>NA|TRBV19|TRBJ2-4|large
CASSPGQGGTDIQYF
TGTGCCAGTAGTCCCGGACAGGGAGGGACGGACATTCAGTACTTC
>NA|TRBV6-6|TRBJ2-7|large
CASAGAYEQYF
TGTGCCAGCGCAGGGGCCTACGAGCAGTACTTC
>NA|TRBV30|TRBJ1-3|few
CAWSWGAGNTIYF
TGTGCCTGGAGTTGGGGTGCTGGAAACACCATATATTTT
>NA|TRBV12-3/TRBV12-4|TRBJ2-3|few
CASSLPRHGSTDTQYF
TGTGCCAGCAGTTTACCTCGTCACGGGAGCACAGATACGCAGTATTTT
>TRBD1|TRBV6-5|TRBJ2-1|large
CASSRRTGADEQFF
TGTGCCAGCAGCCGGAGGACAGGGGCCGATGAGCAGTTCTTC
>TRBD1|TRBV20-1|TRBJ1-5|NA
CSAREADRGRNSNQPQHF
TGCAGTGCTAGAGAAGCGGACAGGGGGCGAAATAGCAATCAGCCCCAGCATTTT
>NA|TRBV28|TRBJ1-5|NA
CASIRTRGGPQHF
TGTGCCAGCATCCGGACGAGGGGGGGGCCCCAGCATTTT
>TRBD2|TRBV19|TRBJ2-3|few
CASSTSGLARQYF
TGTGCCAGTAGTACCTCCGGACTAGCGAGGCAGTATTTT
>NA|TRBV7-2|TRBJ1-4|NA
CASSITGTYNEKLFF
TGTGCCAGCAGCATCACAGGGACTTATAATGAAAAACTGTTTTTT
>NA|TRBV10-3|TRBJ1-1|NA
CAISSWGGGTEAFF
TGTGCCATCAGCTCCTGGGGGGGGGGCACTGAAGCTTTCTTT
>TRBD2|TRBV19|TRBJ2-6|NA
CASMGISGLANVLTF
TGTGCCAGTATGGGGATCTCGGGACTAGCGAACGTCCTGACTTTC
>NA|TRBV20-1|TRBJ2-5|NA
CSASYQQQETQYF
TGCAGTGCTAGTTACCAGCAGCAAGAGACCCAGTACTTC
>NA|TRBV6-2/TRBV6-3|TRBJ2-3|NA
CASSPSDTQYF
TGTGCCAGCAGCCCCTCGGATACGCAGTATTTT
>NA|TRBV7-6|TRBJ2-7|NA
CASSVPGRKYF
TGTGCCAGCAGCGTACCGGGACGGAAGTACTTC
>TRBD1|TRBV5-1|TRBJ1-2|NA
CASSIGQAPGSYTF
TGCGCCAGCAGCATAGGACAGGCCCCTGGAAGCTACACCTTC
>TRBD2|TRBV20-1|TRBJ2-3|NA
CSVLGGGVNTQYF
TGCAGTGTTCTCGGCGGGGGTGTAAATACGCAGTATTTT
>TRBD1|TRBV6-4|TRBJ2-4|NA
CVSSTGVGAKNIQYF
TGTGTCAGCAGTACAGGGGTTGGAGCCAAAAACATTCAGTACTTC
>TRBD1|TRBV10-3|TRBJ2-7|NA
CAIGGQSSYEQYF
TGTGCCATCGGGGGACAGAGCTCCTACGAGCAGTACTTC
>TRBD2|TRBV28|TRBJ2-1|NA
CASSISGRPPYNEQFF
TGTGCCAGCAGTATTAGCGGGAGGCCCCCCTACAATGAGCAGTTCTTC
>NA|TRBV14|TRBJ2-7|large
CASSKGRSYEQYF
TGTGCCAGCAGTAAGGGCCGATCCTACGAGCAGTACTTC
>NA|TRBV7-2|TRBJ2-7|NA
CASSSRGDEQYF
TGTGCCAGCAGCTCCCGGGGAGACGAGCAGTACTTC
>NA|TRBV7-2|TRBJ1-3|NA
CASSLNGGRMGNTIYF
TGTGCCAGCAGCTTAAATGGGGGGAGGATGGGAAACACCATATATTTT
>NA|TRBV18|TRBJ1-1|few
CASSPDLQGRHTEAFF
TGTGCCAGCTCACCGGATTTGCAGGGGAGGCACACTGAAGCTTTCTTT
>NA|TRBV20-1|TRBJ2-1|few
CSAPLGAEQFF
TGCAGTGCTCCCCTAGGGGCTGAGCAGTTCTTC
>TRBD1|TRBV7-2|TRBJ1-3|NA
CASSLAPWTGFGNTIYF
TGTGCCAGCAGCTTAGCGCCATGGACAGGGTTTGGAAACACCATATATTTT
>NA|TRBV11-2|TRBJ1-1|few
CASSLSQTPLAFF
TGTGCCAGCAGCTTAAGTCAGACGCCCTTGGCTTTCTTT
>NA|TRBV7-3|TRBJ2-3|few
CASSSQVGGTDTQYF
TGTGCCAGCAGCTCCCAAGTGGGAGGAACAGATACGCAGTATTTT
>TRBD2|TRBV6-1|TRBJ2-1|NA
CASVGTSGGYNEQFF
TGTGCCAGTGTGGGGACTAGCGGGGGATACAATGAGCAGTTCTTC
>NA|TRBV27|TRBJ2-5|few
CASSSPSRGEETQYF
TGTGCCAGCAGTTCCCCCTCGAGGGGGGAAGAGACCCAGTACTTC
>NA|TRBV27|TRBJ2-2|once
CASSSTVIGTGELFF
TGTGCCAGCAGTTCGACAGTGATCGGTACCGGGGAGCTGTTTTTT
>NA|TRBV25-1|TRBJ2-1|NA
CASSEDQAHNEQFF
TGTGCCAGCAGTGAAGATCAGGCCCACAATGAGCAGTTCTTC
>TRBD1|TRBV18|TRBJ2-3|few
CASSDRQGGTDTQYF
TGTGCCAGCTCCGATAGACAGGGAGGCACAGATACGCAGTATTTT
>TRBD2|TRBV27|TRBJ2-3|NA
CASQRGALADLSTDTQYF
TGTGCCAGCCAGCGAGGGGCACTAGCGGACCTTAGCACAGATACGCAGTATTTT
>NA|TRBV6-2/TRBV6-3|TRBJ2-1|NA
CASSYSLNRDEQFF
TGTGCCAGCAGTTACTCTCTAAACAGGGATGAGCAGTTCTTC
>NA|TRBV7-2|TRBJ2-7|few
CASSSRRGRGYEQYF
TGTGCCAGCAGTAGCCGGCGGGGAAGAGGCTACGAGCAGTACTTC
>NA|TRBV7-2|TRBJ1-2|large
CASSLDLGGYTF
TGTGCCAGCAGCCTGGATCTGGGAGGCTACACCTTC
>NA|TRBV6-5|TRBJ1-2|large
CASSRLEGGYTF
TGTGCCAGCAGCAGACTGGAGGGAGGCTACACCTTC
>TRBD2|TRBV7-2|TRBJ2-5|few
CASSLRRGWQETQYF
TGTGCCAGCAGCTTAAGGCGGGGGTGGCAAGAGACCCAGTACTTC
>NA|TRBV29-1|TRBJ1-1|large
CSYRMGGENTEAFF
TGCAGCTACAGAATGGGGGGGGAGAACACTGAAGCTTTCTTT
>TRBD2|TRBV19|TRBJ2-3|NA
CASRTSSDTQYF
TGTGCCAGTCGGACTAGTTCAGATACGCAGTATTTT
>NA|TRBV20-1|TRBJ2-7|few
CSARDLAGLQEQYF
TGCAGTGCTAGAGATCTGGCTGGTCTTCAGGAGCAGTACTTC
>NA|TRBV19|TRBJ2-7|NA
CASSPRAPCRGEQYF
TGTGCCAGTAGTCCCCGGGCCCCCTGTCGAGGCGAGCAGTACTTC